This T cell receptor (beta chain) is drawn from a study of T cell responses to AZD1222 COVID-19 vaccine. The CDR3 has 13 amino acids. Germline assignment: CDR1 MDHEN and CDR2 SYDVKM. J gave up 2 bases and V 4 bases, and 1 base lay outside the gene matches. Whole-study findings and limits: Two AZD1222 administrations were followed by greater Spike-specific TCR breadth and depth.

Details on this clone: Its antigen is not identified.

The repertoire was sequenced with immunoSEQ multiplex PCR; TCRdb's copy has only in-frame clones and lacks some. The sample has some 31,000 clones, around 89% seen once. The source of this sequence is an adult who received the AZD1222 COVID-19 vaccine. V gene TRBV28 combines with J gene TRBJ1-2; TRBD1 matches at 7 bases. The material sequenced was peripheral blood, taken 28 days after the second AZD1222 dose. The CDR3 sequence is CASSSTGNYGYTF. CDR3 sequence (DNA): TGTGCCAGCAGTTCGACAGGGAACTATGGCTACACCTTC.